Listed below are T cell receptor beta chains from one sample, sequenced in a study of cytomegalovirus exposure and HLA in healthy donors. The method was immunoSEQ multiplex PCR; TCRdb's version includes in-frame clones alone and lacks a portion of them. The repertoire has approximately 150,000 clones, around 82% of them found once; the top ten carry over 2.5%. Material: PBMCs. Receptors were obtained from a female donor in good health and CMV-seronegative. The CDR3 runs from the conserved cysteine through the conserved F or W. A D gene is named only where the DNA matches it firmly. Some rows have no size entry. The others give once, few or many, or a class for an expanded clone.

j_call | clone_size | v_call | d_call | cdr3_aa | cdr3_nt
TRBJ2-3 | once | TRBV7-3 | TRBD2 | CASSFSGGKDTQYF | TGTGCCAGCAGCTTCTCGGGAGGTAAAGATACGCAGTATTTT
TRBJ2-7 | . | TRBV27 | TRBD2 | CASSSGTSGTAYEQYF | TGTGCCAGCAGTTCCGGGACTAGCGGGACCGCCTACGAGCAGTACTTC
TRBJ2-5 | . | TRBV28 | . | CASRTPILPGQPTQETQYF | TGTGCCAGCAGGACGCCAATCCTTCCGGGACAACCAACCCAAGAGACCCAGTACTTC
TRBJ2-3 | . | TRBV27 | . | CASSLLRGTSTDTQYF | TGTGCCAGCAGCCTTCTCCGGGGGACTAGCACAGATACGCAGTATTTT
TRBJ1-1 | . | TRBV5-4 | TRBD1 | CASAVTGRPTEAFF | TGTGCCAGCGCGGTGACAGGGCGACCGACTGAAGCTTTCTTT
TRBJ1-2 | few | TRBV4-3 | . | CASSQEAEWGYTF | TGCGCCAGCAGCCAAGAGGCGGAGTGGGGCTACACCTTC
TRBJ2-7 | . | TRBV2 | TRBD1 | CASNEQGAHEQYF | TGTGCCAGCAACGAACAGGGGGCCCACGAGCAGTACTTC
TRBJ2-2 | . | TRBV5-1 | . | CASSPSPVVSTGELFF | TGCGCCAGCAGCCCCTCCCCTGTGGTTAGCACCGGGGAGCTGTTTTTT
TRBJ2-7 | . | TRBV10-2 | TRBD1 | CASRGQGAREQYF | TGCGCCTCCAGGGGACAGGGGGCTCGGGAGCAGTACTTC
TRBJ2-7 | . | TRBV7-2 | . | CASSLVGARTFSYEQYF | TGTGCCAGCAGCTTAGTTGGGGCTAGAACCTTCTCCTACGAGCAGTACTTC
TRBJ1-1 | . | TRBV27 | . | CASSLGGFHTEAFF | TGTGCCAGCAGTTTAGGGGGCTTTCACACTGAAGCTTTCTTT
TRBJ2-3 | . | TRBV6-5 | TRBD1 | CASSYSRGTAKLDF | TGTGCCAGCAGTTACTCGCGTGGGACAGCTAAATTGGATTTT
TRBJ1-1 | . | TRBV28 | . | CASTSGNTEAFF | TGTGCCAGCACCTCAGGGAACACTGAAGCTTTCTTT
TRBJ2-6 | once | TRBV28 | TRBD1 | CASSLVPRQGIPGANVLTF | TGTGCCAGCAGTTTGGTCCCGCGACAGGGAATCCCTGGGGCCAACGTCCTGACTTTC
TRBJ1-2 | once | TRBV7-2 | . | CASSPNWGPYGYTF | TGTGCCAGCAGCCCAAACTGGGGGCCCTATGGCTACACCTTC
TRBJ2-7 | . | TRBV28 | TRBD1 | CASSRGQGYEQYF | TGTGCCAGCAGTCGGGGACAGGGCTACGAGCAGTACTTC
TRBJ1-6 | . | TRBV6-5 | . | CASNSIRWEDSPLHF | TGTGCCAGCAATTCAATCCGATGGGAGGATTCACCCCTCCACTTT
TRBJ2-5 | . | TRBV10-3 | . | CAISEGLPETQYF | TGTGCCATCAGTGAGGGACTTCCAGAGACCCAGTACTTC
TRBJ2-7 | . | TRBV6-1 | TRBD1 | CASSVGTGAYEQYF | TGTGCCAGCAGTGTTGGGACAGGCGCTTACGAGCAGTACTTC
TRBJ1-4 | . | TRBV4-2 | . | CASSQEMGSNNEKLFF | TGTGCCAGCAGCCAAGAAATGGGCAGTAATAATGAAAAACTGTTTTTT
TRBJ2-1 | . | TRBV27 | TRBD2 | CASTSGTSGHNEQFF | TGTGCCAGCACCTCCGGGACTAGCGGCCACAATGAGCAGTTCTTC
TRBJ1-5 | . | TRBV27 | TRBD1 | CASSLRQGFQPQHF | TGTGCCAGCAGTCTACGACAGGGTTTTCAGCCCCAGCATTTT
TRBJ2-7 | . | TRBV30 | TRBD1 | CAWTPWTGRNEQYF | TGTGCCTGGACCCCGTGGACAGGGCGAAACGAGCAGTACTTC
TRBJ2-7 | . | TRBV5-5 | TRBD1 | CASRGQASSYEQYF | TGTGCCAGCAGAGGACAGGCGAGCTCCTACGAGCAGTACTTC
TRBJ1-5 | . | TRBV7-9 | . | CASSLMGTNQPQHF | TGTGCCAGCAGCTTAATGGGGACAAATCAGCCCCAGCATTTT
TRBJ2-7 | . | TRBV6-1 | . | CASSEDPWTTYEQYF | TGTGCCAGCAGTGAAGACCCATGGACAACCTACGAGCAGTACTTC
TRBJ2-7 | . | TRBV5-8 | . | CASSLDRTVYEQYF | TGTGCCAGCAGCTTGGACAGGACGGTCTACGAGCAGTACTTC
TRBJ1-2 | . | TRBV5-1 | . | CASSLEGRGRNGYTF | TGCGCCAGCAGCTTGGAGGGCAGGGGAAGGAATGGCTACACCTTC
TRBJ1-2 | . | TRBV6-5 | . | CASRRGGSGYGYTF | TGTGCCAGCAGACGGGGGGGATCCGGCTATGGCTACACCTTC
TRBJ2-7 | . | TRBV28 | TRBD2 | CARAGGGNEQYF | TGTGCCAGGGCCGGGGGGGGCAACGAGCAGTACTTC
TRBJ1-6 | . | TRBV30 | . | CAWKRPANSPLHF | TGTGCCTGGAAGAGGCCAGCGAATTCACCCCTCCACTTT
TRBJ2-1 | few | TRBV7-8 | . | CASSLGNFAYNEQFF | TGTGCCAGCAGCTTGGGCAACTTCGCCTACAATGAGCAGTTCTTC
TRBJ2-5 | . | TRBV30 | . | CAWSGTGQETQYF | TGTGCCTGGAGTGGGACTGGCCAAGAGACCCAGTACTTC
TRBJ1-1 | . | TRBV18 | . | CASSSVQGGHTEAFF | TGTGCCAGCTCAAGCGTACAGGGCGGACACACTGAAGCTTTCTTT
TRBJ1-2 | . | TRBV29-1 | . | CSVKGVLGYTF | TGCAGCGTGAAAGGGGTTCTTGGCTACACCTTC
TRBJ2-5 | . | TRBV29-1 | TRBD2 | CSGGTSVQETQYF | TGCAGCGGGGGGACTAGCGTACAAGAGACCCAGTACTTC
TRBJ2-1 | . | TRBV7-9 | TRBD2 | CASSPGLAGGLSYNEQFF | TGTGCCAGCAGCCCGGGACTAGCGGGGGGGCTCTCCTACAATGAGCAGTTCTTC
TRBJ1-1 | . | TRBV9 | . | CASSVVGRGGNTEAFF | TGTGCCAGCAGCGTAGTGGGTAGGGGCGGGAACACTGAAGCTTTCTTT
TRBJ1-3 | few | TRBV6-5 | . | CASRTASGNTIYF | TGTGCCAGCCGGACAGCTTCTGGAAACACCATATATTTT
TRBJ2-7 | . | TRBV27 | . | CASIGDSPTLGRYEQYF | TGTGCCAGCATTGGAGACAGCCCGACTTTGGGGAGGTACGAGCAGTACTTC